This T cell receptor (beta chain) was recorded in a study of OX40 agonist ivuxolimab in advanced cancers. For the study at large: Patients undergoing dose escalation presented with hepatocellular carcinoma, melanoma, renal cell or head and neck cancer.

The study's findings and limits: Mean expanded clone counts were higher in CD8+ than CD4+ T cells. Normalized expansion of T-cell clones was also low for some nonresponders. Clonal expansion was seen in CD4+ and CD8+ blood T cells by week 6 at 0.1 to 3.0 mg/kg.

Note on this clone: Its antigen is still unknown.

Data came from immunoSEQ multiplex PCR; TCRdb stores just in-frame clones and leaves some out. The sample records almost 50,000 clones, approximately 81% being singletons. This receptor was taken from an adult with an advanced solid tumor such as melanoma, head and neck, liver or kidney cancer. The specimen comprised CD4+ or CD8+ T cells sorted from blood, sampled in a trial of the OX40 agonist ivuxolimab.

The CDR3 sequence: CASSAGTGVLREQFF. CDR3 coding DNA: TGTGCCAGCAGCGCCGGGACAGGGGTTTTGCGGGAGCAGTTCTTC. V gene TRBV7-6 combines with J gene TRBJ2-1; 10 bases map to TRBD1. V lost 5 bases and J lost 10; bases outside the gene matches: 11. Looked up from germline, CDR1 is SGHVS and CDR2 is FNYEAQ. This CDR3 region has 15 residues.